Listed below are T cell receptor beta chains from one sample, sequenced in a study of shared clonotypes between healthy human individuals. Profiling relied on immunoSEQ multiplex PCR, and the TCRdb table lists in-frame clones only, not all of them. Found here are approximately 350,000 clones, roughly 70% of them singletons; the top ten hold 10%. Sequencing was carried out using memory CD4+ T cells sorted from blood. All receptors derive from a man in his thirties or forties in good health. The CDR3 runs from the conserved cysteine through the conserved F or W. Each record gives: J gene, V gene, D gene, clone size, CDR3 protein, CDR3 DNA. The D gene is left open where the match is weak. Only part of the rows carry a size: once, few, many, or a class if the clone is expanded.

>TRBJ1-1|TRBV7-9|-|-
CASSLEVHSQNTEAFF
TGTGCCAGCAGCTTAGAGGTTCACAGCCAGAACACTGAAGCTTTCTTT
>TRBJ1-1|TRBV7-6|TRBD1|-
CASSHGQGALNTEAFF
TGTGCCAGCAGCCATGGACAGGGGGCGCTAAACACTGAAGCTTTCTTT
>TRBJ2-1|TRBV18|-|-
CASSPSDGSYNEQFF
TGTGCCAGCTCACCATCCGACGGAAGTTACAATGAGCAGTTCTTC
>TRBJ2-7|TRBV5-4|-|-
CASSLTSGTGEQYF
TGTGCCAGCAGCTTGACCAGTGGGACGGGCGAGCAGTACTTC
>TRBJ2-1|TRBV7-2|-|-
CASSFFITNEQFF
TGTGCCAGCAGCTTTTTTATTACAAATGAGCAGTTCTTC
>TRBJ1-2|TRBV18|TRBD1|-
CASSPLTGSNYGYTF
TGTGCCAGCTCACCACTGACAGGGAGTAACTATGGCTACACCTTC
>TRBJ1-6|TRBV10-2|-|few
CASSVSGDGSSSYNSPLHF
TGCGCCAGCAGTGTTTCCGGGGACGGGTCAAGCTCCTATAATTCACCCCTCCACTTT
>TRBJ2-3|TRBV11-2|TRBD2|-
CASSPQLASTDTQYF
TGTGCCAGCAGCCCCCAACTAGCGAGCACAGATACGCAGTATTTT
>TRBJ2-7|TRBV4-2|-|-
CASSRHQGDSSSYEQYF
TGTGCCAGCAGCCGCCACCAGGGAGACTCTAGCTCCTACGAGCAGTACTTC
>TRBJ2-5|TRBV28|-|-
CASRTTGLETQYF
TGTGCCAGCAGGACGACTGGTTTGGAGACCCAGTACTTC
>TRBJ2-5|TRBV5-4|-|-
CASSLRARGWGGEETQYF
TGTGCCAGCAGCTTGAGGGCCCGGGGTTGGGGGGGCGAGGAGACCCAGTACTTC
>TRBJ2-6|TRBV25-1|-|few
CASSDPVGESGANVLTF
TGTGCCAGCAGTGATCCGGTCGGGGAGTCTGGGGCCAACGTCCTGACTTTC
>TRBJ2-7|TRBV11-2|-|-
CASSFARDYEQYF
TGTGCCAGCAGCTTCGCTAGAGACTACGAGCAGTACTTC
>TRBJ2-2|TRBV12-5|TRBD2|-
CASGLVPSGLAGGRGTGELFF
TGTGCTAGTGGTTTGGTACCGTCCGGCCTAGCGGGAGGGCGGGGCACCGGGGAGCTGTTTTTT
>TRBJ1-6|TRBV6-5|-|-
CASSPITGNSPLHF
TGTGCCAGCAGCCCTATTACGGGGAATTCACCCCTCCACTTT
>TRBJ2-2|TRBV2|-|few
CASRPRGKANTGELFF
TGTGCCAGCCGCCCTCGGGGGAAGGCGAACACCGGGGAGCTGTTTTTT
>TRBJ2-3|TRBV5-4|TRBD2|-
CASSREASGPHTTQYF
TGTGCCAGCAGCCGGGAGGCTAGCGGGCCGCACACGACGCAGTATTTT
>TRBJ2-7|TRBV18|-|-
CASSPTRDATYEQYF
TGTGCCAGCTCCCCAACCCGGGACGCCACCTACGAGCAGTACTTC
>TRBJ1-2|TRBV5-4|-|-
CASSLNGIENYGYTF
TGTGCCAGCAGCTTGAATGGGATTGAGAACTATGGCTACACCTTC
>TRBJ2-7|TRBV10-2|-|few
CASSESSSYTYEQYF
TGCGCCAGCAGTGAGTCGAGTAGCTATACCTACGAGCAGTACTTC
>TRBJ1-1|TRBV7-8|TRBD1|-
CASRRRTGGTEAFF
TGTGCCTCAAGACGTCGGACAGGCGGTACTGAAGCTTTCTTT
>TRBJ2-6|TRBV7-3|TRBD1|-
CASSLIVGQGNSGANVLTF
TGTGCCAGCAGCTTAATTGTAGGACAGGGGAACTCTGGGGCCAACGTCCTGACTTTC
>TRBJ2-5|TRBV5-1|-|-
CASSIDSLDKTQYF
TGCGCCAGCAGCATCGACAGCCTGGACAAGACCCAGTACTTC
>TRBJ1-4|TRBV2|-|-
CASSDGAGDFATNEKLFF
TGTGCCAGCAGTGATGGAGCGGGGGATTTTGCAACTAATGAAAAACTGTTTTTT
>TRBJ2-5|TRBV29-1|TRBD2|-
CSVVGTSILETQYF
TGCAGCGTCGTCGGGACTAGCATATTAGAGACCCAGTACTTC
>TRBJ2-1|TRBV10-3|TRBD1|-
CAISPPGQVVYEQFF
TGTGCCATCAGCCCCCCGGGACAGGTAGTCTATGAGCAGTTCTTC
>TRBJ2-1|TRBV7-3|-|-
CASSPSIAGAPYNEQFF
TGTGCCAGCAGCCCAAGCATTGCCGGAGCCCCCTACAATGAGCAGTTCTTC
>TRBJ2-7|TRBV5-4|-|few
CASSLALGTDYEQYF
TGTGCCAGCAGCTTGGCTTTGGGGACGGACTACGAGCAGTACTTC
>TRBJ2-1|TRBV10-3|TRBD2|-
CAISEFTRGAGVRDEQFF
TGTGCCATCAGTGAGTTCACCCGGGGAGCGGGAGTTAGGGATGAGCAGTTCTTC
>TRBJ2-2|TRBV19|TRBD2|-
CASKLAQNTGELFF
TGTGCCAGCAAACTAGCGCAGAACACCGGGGAGCTGTTTTTT
>TRBJ1-4|TRBV28|-|-
CASTGGPGRGEKLFF
TGTGCCAGCACTGGTGGACCAGGGAGAGGTGAAAAACTGTTTTTT
>TRBJ2-2|TRBV6-1|-|-
CASSHVGPGTGELFF
TGTGCCAGCAGCCATGTTGGTCCGGGCACCGGGGAGCTGTTTTTT
>TRBJ2-1|TRBV4-3|-|-
CASSQDLRELEQFF
TGCGCCAGCAGCCAAGATTTGAGGGAGCTTGAGCAGTTCTTC
>TRBJ2-3|TRBV12-5|TRBD1|-
CASGPGQGRNTQYF
TGTGCTAGTGGCCCGGGACAGGGGCGGAATACGCAGTATTTT
>TRBJ2-5|TRBV29-1|-|-
CSAEYQYF
TGCAGCGCGGAATACCAGTACTTC
>TRBJ2-1|TRBV28|TRBD2|-
CASSLGTSGSRNEQFF
TGTGCCAGCAGTTTGGGAACTAGCGGGTCTCGCAATGAGCAGTTCTTC
>TRBJ2-3|TRBV5-1|TRBD2|-
CASSALTSGSADTQYF
TGCGCCAGCAGCGCACTGACTAGCGGGAGTGCAGATACGCAGTATTTT
>TRBJ2-1|TRBV2|TRBD2|-
CASSSTAGGGNEQFF
TGTGCCAGCAGTTCAACAGCGGGAGGGGGGAATGAGCAGTTCTTC
>TRBJ1-5|TRBV2|-|-
CASSQTNQPQHF
TGTGCCAGCAGCCAAACCAATCAGCCCCAGCATTTT
>TRBJ2-7|TRBV2|-|many
CMGGTSSYEQYF
TGTATGGGGGGAACGAGCTCCTACGAGCAGTACTTC
>TRBJ2-3|TRBV18|-|-
CASSPSQQGLTDTQYF
TGTGCCAGCTCACCAAGTCAGCAGGGCCTTACAGATACGCAGTATTTT
>TRBJ2-7|TRBV2|-|many
CASGSGGSYEQYF
TGTGCCAGCGGGTCAGGAGGCTCCTACGAGCAGTACTTC
>TRBJ2-7|TRBV5-6|TRBD2|-
CASSFTSGRVLEQYF
TGTGCCAGCAGCTTCACTAGCGGGAGGGTCCTCGAGCAGTACTTC
>TRBJ2-7|TRBV28|-|-
CASSRDPDGYEQYF
TGTGCCAGCTCACGGGACCCTGACGGTTACGAGCAGTACTTC
>TRBJ2-3|TRBV28|-|-
CASSLTGWGDTQYF
TGTGCCAGCAGTTTAACAGGTTGGGGTGATACGCAGTATTTT
>TRBJ2-1|TRBV29-1|-|-
CSVEIGLIHPPLGNEQFF
TGCAGCGTTGAAATAGGGTTAATTCACCCCCCTTTGGGCAATGAGCAGTTCTTC
>TRBJ2-5|TRBV18|TRBD2|-
CASSPPSGRGGETQYF
TGTGCCAGCTCACCTCCTAGCGGGAGAGGGGGAGAGACCCAGTACTTC